The 7 T cell receptor beta chains listed next were all sequenced from one sample in a study of post-analysis software for immune sequencing data. Points from the study as a whole: Controls had lower frequencies than patients of five TRBV segments, which included TRBV5-6, TRBV5-1 and TRBV20-1.

cDNA libraries of TCR beta carried unique molecular identifiers. TCRdb used MiXCR to reprocess the PCR reads, holding one entry per CDR3 protein. The table has 600,000 to 700,000 distinct CDR3 sequences, over 45% seen once. For these TCRs, the target antigens are not known. Sequenced material: blood. These receptors were taken from a girl aged 2-10 years with multiple sclerosis.

The chain joins TRBV30 to TRBJ1-2; weak D call: TRBD1 (5 bases). The CDR3 covers 12 residues. Trimming removed 0 bases at V and 5 bases at J, with 7 bases between. Germline V gene lookup returns CDR1 GTSNPN and CDR2 SVGIG (reference sequence). In DNA form, the CDR3 reads TGTGCCTGGAGTGTAAGGGGTTATGGCTACACCTTC. As protein: CAWSVRGYGYTF. The full variable domain, with the rest looked up from reference TRBV30 and TRBJ1-2, is SQTIHQWPATLVQPVGSPLSLECTVEGTSNPNLYWYRQAAGRGLQLLFYSVGIGQISSEVPQNLSASRPQDRQFILSSKKLLLSDSGFYLCAWSVRGYGYTFGSGTRLTVV.

This clonotype appeared a few times. The chain has TRBV27 and TRBJ2-5; D is ambiguous. V lost 5 bases and J lost 5, with 12 bases in between. Per germline, CDR1 MNHEY and CDR2 SMNVEV (reference sequence). This CDR3 has 13 amino acids. The chain's CDR3 is CASSKMAGETQYF. CDR3 DNA: TGTGCCAGCAGTAAGATGGCCGGGGAGACCCAGTACTTC.

This clonotype was observed a few times. J is TRBJ2-1 and V is TRBV6-2 or TRBV6-3, with 9 bases aligning to TRBD1. This CDR3 comprises 15 residues. Germline V lookup: CDR1 MNHEY, CDR2 SVGEGT. V was clipped by 3 bases and J by 7 bases; unmatched bases: 7. The CDR3 DNA reads TGTGCCAGCAGTTATTCGGACAGGGGTAGGAATGAGCAGTTCTTC. Its translation: CASSYSDRGRNEQFF.

Details on this clonotype: An end of the junction differs from the germline gene, which may be a read error. V usage is TRBV12-3 or TRBV12-4 and J usage is TRBJ1-1; 7 bases fit TRBD1. The length of the CDR3 is 14 residues. The CDR3 DNA sequence: TGCGCCAGCAGTCAGACAGGGACGAACACTGAAGCTTTCTTT. It encodes CASSQTGTNTEAFF.

V is TRBV4-1 and J is TRBJ2-5; TRBD2 aligns across 12 bases. V trimming: 2 bases; J trimming: 2 bases; junction bases outside the gene matches: 9. CDR3 length: 18 residues. Germline-derived CDR1 and CDR2 are MGHRA and YSYEKL. The CDR3 loop is CASSQRLAGEGVQETQYF. In DNA form, the CDR3 reads TGCGCCAGCAGCCAACGACTAGCGGGAGAAGGAGTACAAGAGACCCAGTACTTC.

The rearrangement links TRBV18 to TRBJ1-1, with D perhaps matching TRBD1 (6 bases). The germline CDR1 and CDR2 sequences are KGHSH and LQKENI. Trimming shortened V by 4 bases and J by 1 base, and 13 bases separated the two germline ends. The CDR3 has 15 residues. The DNA of the CDR3 is TGTGCCAGCTCACACAGACAACAGGGGAACACTGAAGCTTTCTTT. Translated: CASSHRQQGNTEAFF. The full variable domain, in which reference TRBV18 and TRBJ1-1 provide the parts outside the CDR3, is NAGVMQNPRHLVRRRGQEARLRCSPMKGHSHVYWYRQLPEEGLKFMVYLQKENIIDESGMPKERFSAEFPKEGPSILRIQQVVRGDSAAYFCASSHRQQGNTEAFFGQGTRLTVV.

This clonotype has only one observation. The chain joins TRBV12-3 or TRBV12-4 to TRBJ1-2; 9 nucleotides align to TRBD1. CDR3 length: 15 residues. The trim removed 5 bases at V and 3 bases at J, leaving 7 bases unmatched. CDR3 DNA sequence: TGTGCCAGCAGTGACCGGGACAGGGATGACTATGGCTACACCTTC. This sequence encodes CASSDRDRDDYGYTF.